This T cell receptor (beta chain) was sequenced for a study of blood T cell repertoires in COVID-19 (dated by TCRdb to about 2020). Regarding the research as a whole: Collaborator samples came from the United States, Italy and Spain and covered acute and convalescent phases of COVID-19. The prospective study material was composed of cDNA or gDNA derived from T cells, B-cell-depleted T cells, or PBMCs. The dataset comprised deeply sampled blood TCRbeta repertoires from subjects exposed to, actively infected with, or recovered from COVID-19. The repertoires were made available in a free public database intended to serve as a resource for research on the immune response to SARS-CoV-2. The samples were drawn from two sources: the first 160 participants of the ongoing ImmuneRACE study, and 1,200 or so subjects contributed by 6 global collaborators. The sample metadata nearly always contained a de-identified subject ID, COVID-19 status, age in years and sex. Where available, HLA class I and class II types were obtained from metadata supplied by the sample provider rather than from assay-based typing. Paper-wide results and their limitations: The amount of clinical and demographic metadata varied by source and participant and was provided uncurated.

As regards this clone: Its binding antigen is unknown. No base quality values were provided; no much bigger clone lies one nucleotide off.

The germline V end is reduced by 7 bases and the J end by 4 bases; junction bases left unmatched: 12. From the cysteine up to the phenylalanine, the CDR3 has a length of 16 residues. Only the CDR3 region is kept as DNA, spanning 48 bases read in frame from base 1. The germline V gene (reference sequence) provides CDR1 LNHDA and CDR2 SQIVND. Participants in the prospective study were aged roughly 18 to 100 years, lived in 20 to 30 United States geographic areas, and enrolled through a virtual design. To assign participants to cohorts, the prospective study relied on clinical history that participants themselves reported in a screening survey and a study questionnaire. For ImmuneRACE Cohort 3, a participant was defined as recovered based on two consecutive negative NP/OP PCR tests, clearance by a healthcare professional, or resolution of symptoms. In the prospective study, mobile phlebotomists collected whole blood, serum and a nasopharyngeal or oropharyngeal swab from each participant. Prospective study participants could optionally give additional blood draws and questionnaires over an approximately two-month period. Before DNA extraction, blood samples from the prospective study were shipped at room temperature or frozen.

TCRbeta CDR3 regions were amplified from genomic DNA using the immunoSEQ Assay, a bias-controlled multiplex PCR. As for the authors' bioinformatics: The number of nucleated cells in each sample was estimated by amplification of reference gene primers within the assay. Sequence reads were collapsed and filtered to measure the absolute abundance of every unique TCRbeta CDR3 rearrangement. For each sample, productive Simpson clonality was calculated as the square root of Simpson's diversity index across productive rearrangements. TCRdb's version of the immuneACCESS table is confined to in-frame rearrangements and falls short of the full clone set. An unresolved V gene accounts for under half of the shortfall where checked; the remainder is of unknown origin. V and J calls and clone size are as listed in that table; D and trimming were resolved from the DNA. The sample contains 290,000 or so clones, approximately 86% of them found a single time. The top ten constitute under 3% of the sample.

Sequenced input: PBMCs or T cells enriched from blood (not recorded which). The rearrangement combines TRBV19 with TRBJ1-3, with 8 bases matching TRBD1. This TCR came from a woman between 18 and 30 years old who had recovered from COVID-19. The nucleotides are TGTGCCAGTATCGCAATCGGGACAGGCTTCGGAAACACCATATATTTT. Translated, it reads CASIAIGTGFGNTIYF.